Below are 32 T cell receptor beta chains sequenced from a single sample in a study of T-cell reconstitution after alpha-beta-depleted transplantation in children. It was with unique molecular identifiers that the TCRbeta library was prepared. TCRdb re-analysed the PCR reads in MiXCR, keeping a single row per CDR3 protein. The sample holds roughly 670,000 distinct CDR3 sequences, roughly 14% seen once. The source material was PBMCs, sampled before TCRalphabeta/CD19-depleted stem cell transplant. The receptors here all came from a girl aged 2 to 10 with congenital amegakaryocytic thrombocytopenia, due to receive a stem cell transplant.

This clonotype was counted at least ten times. CDR3 in amino acids: CAISGNWESGGELFF. DNA of the CDR3: TGTGCCATCAGTGGGAACTGGGAGTCGGGCGGGGAGCTGTTTTTT. The J gene is TRBJ2-2, the V gene TRBV10-3, with a tentative D call TRBD2 (5 bases). Germline V gene sequence: CDR1 ENHRY, CDR2 SYGVKD. The CDR3 runs 15 residues. The V and J ends lost 4 bases and 7 bases respectively, with 16 bases between them.

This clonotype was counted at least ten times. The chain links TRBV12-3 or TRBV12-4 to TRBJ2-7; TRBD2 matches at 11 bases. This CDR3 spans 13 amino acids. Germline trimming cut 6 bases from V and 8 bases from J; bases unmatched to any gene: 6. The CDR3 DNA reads TGTGCCAGCAGGCTACTAGCGGGAGATAAGCAGTACTTC. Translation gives CASRLLAGDKQYF.

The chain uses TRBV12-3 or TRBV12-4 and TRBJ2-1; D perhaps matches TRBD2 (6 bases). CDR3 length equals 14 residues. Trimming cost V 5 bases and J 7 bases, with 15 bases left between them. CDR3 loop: CASSPSGGGNEQFF. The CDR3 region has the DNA TGTGCCAGCAGTCCGAGTGGGGGAGGAAATGAGCAGTTCTTC.

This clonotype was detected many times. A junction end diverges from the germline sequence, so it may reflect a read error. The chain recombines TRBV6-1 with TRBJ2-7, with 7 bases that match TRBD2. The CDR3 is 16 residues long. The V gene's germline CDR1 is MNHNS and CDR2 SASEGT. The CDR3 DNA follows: TGTGCCAGCAGAGAAGCGGGACGGAGGAGCTCCTACGAGCAGTACTTC. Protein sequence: CASREAGRRSSYEQYF.

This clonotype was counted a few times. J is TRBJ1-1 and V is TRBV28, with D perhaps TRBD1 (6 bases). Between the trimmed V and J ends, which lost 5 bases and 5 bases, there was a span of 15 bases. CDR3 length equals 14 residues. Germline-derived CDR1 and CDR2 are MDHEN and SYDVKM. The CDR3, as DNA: TGTGCCAGCAGTCTCCCCGCAGGGGTTACTGAAGCTTTCTTT. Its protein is CASSLPAGVTEAFF.

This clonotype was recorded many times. Here the CDR3 reads CSAVGDSYEQYF. The CDR3 nucleotides read TGCAGTGCTGTCGGGGATTCCTACGAGCAGTACTTC. This sequence joins TRBV20-1 and TRBJ2-7; a weak D match, TRBD2 (5 bases). The CDR3 sequence is 12 residues long. V lost 5 bases to trimming and J lost 1 base, with 9 bases between them. The V gene's germline CDR1 is DFQATT and CDR2 SNEGSKA (reference sequence).

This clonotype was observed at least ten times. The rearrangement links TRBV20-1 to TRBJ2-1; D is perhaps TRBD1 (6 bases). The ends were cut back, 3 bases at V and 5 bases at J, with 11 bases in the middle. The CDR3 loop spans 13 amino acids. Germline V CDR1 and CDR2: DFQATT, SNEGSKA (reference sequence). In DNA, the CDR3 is TGCAGTGCTAGCGAGGACAGAGACAATGAGCAGTTCTTC. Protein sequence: CSASEDRDNEQFF.

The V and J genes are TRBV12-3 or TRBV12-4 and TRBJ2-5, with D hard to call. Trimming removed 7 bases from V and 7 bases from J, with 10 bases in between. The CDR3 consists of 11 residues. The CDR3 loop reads CASKGARTQYF. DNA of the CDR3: TGTGCCAGCAAGGGCGCGAGGACCCAGTACTTC.

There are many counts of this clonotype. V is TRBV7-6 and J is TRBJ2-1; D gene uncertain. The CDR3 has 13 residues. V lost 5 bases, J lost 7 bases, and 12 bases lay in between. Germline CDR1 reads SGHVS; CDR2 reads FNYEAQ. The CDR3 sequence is CASSPGLMNEQFF. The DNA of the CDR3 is TGTGCCAGCAGCCCAGGTCTGATGAATGAGCAGTTCTTC.

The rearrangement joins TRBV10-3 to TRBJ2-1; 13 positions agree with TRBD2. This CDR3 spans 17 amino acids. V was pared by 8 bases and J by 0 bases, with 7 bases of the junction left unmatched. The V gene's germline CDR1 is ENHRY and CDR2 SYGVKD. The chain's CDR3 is CAIGGLAGPSSYNEQFF. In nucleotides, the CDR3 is TGTGCCATCGGGGGACTAGCGGGGCCGAGCTCCTACAATGAGCAGTTCTTC.

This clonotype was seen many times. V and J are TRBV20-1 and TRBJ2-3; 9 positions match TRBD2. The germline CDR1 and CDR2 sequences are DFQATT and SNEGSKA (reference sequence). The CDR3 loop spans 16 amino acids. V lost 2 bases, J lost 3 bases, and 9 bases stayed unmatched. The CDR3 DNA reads TGCAGTGCTAGACCTTTGGCGGGAGGGCCTACAGATACGCAGTATTTT. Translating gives CSARPLAGGPTDTQYF.

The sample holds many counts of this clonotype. The CDR3: CASSEMILDEQYF. The CDR3 DNA sequence: TGTGCCAGCAGTGAGATGATCCTCGACGAGCAGTACTTC. The chain uses TRBV25-1 and TRBJ2-7; no definite D call. Germline V gene lookup returns CDR1 MGHDK and CDR2 SYGVNS. The CDR3 loop spans 13 amino acids. V lost 3 bases, J lost 5 bases, and 11 bases lay in between.

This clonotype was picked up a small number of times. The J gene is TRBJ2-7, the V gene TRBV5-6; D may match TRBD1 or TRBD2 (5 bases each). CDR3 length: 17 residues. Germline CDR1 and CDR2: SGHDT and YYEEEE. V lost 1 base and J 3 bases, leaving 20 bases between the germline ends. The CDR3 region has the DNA TGTGCCAGCAGCTTGCAGGGAGTCCGAAGCGCATACTACGAGCAGTACTTC. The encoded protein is CASSLQGVRSAYYEQYF.

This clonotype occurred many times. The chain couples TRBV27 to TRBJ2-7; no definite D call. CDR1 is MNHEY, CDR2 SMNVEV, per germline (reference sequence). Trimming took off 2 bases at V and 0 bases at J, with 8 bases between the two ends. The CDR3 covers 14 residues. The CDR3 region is CASSLKVSSYEQYF. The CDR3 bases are TGTGCCAGCAGTTTAAAGGTTAGCTCCTACGAGCAGTACTTC.

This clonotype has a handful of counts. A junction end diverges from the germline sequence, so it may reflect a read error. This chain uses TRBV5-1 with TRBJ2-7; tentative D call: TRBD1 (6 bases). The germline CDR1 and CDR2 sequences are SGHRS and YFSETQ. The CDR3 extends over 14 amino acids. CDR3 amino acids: CASSLLQGSYEQCF. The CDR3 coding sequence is TGCGCCAGCAGCTTACTACAGGGCTCCTACGAGCAGTGCTTC.

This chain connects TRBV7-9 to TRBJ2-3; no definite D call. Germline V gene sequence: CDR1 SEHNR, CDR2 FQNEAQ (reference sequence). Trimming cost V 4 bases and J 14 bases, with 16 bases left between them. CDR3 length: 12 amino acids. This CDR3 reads CASSSGMASTYF. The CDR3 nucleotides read TGTGCCAGCAGCTCCGGAATGGCCAGTACGTATTTT.

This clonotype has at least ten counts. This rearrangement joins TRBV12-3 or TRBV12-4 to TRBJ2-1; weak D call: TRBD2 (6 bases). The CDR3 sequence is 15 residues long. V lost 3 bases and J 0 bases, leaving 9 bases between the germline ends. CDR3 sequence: CASSLWRDSYNEQFF. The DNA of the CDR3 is TGTGCCAGCAGTTTGTGGCGGGACTCCTACAATGAGCAGTTCTTC.

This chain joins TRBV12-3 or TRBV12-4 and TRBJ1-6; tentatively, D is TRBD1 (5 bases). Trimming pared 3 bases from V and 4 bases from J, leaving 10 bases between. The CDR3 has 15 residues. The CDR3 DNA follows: TGTGCCAGCAGTTTGAGGGGCGGTTATAATTCACCCCTCCACTTT. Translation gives CASSLRGGYNSPLHF.

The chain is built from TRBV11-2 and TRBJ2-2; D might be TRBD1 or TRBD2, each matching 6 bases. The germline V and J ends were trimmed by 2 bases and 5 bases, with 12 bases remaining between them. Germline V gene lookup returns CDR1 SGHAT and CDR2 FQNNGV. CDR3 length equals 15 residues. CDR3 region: CASSLLGGETGELFF. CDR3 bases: TGTGCCAGCAGCTTACTCGGGGGCGAGACCGGGGAGCTGTTTTTT.

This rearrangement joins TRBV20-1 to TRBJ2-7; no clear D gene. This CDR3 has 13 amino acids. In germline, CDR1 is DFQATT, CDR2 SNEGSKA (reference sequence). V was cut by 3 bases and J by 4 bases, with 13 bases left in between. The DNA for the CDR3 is TGCAGTGCTAGTCCCGACGGAACTTACGAGCAGTACTTC. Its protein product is CSASPDGTYEQYF.

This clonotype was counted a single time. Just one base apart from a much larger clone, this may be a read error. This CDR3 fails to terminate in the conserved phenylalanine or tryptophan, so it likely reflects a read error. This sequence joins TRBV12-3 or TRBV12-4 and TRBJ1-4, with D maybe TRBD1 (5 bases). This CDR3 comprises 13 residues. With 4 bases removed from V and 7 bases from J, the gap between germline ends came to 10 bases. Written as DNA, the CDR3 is TGTGCCAGCAGTTGGGGGAAAAGTGAAAAACTGTTTCTT. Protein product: CASSWGKSEKLFL.

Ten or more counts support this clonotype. The CDR3 DNA is TGTGCCAGCAGCTTAGGGAGGGCCGGGACCGGGGAGCTGTTTTTT. Translation: CASSLGRAGTGELFF. J is TRBJ2-2 and V is TRBV11-2; D possibly corresponds to TRBD2 (6 bases). The CDR3 runs to 15 residues. Germline CDR1 SGHAT, CDR2 FQNNGV. V lost 1 base and J 5 bases, leaving 11 bases between the germline ends.

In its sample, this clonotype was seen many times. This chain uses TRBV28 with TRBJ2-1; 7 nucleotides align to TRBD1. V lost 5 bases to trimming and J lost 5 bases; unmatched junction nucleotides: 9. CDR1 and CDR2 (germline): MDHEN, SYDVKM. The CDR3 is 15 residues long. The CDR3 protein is CASSPIQGRHNEQFF. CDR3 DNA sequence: TGTGCCAGCAGTCCGATACAGGGGCGGCACAATGAGCAGTTCTTC.

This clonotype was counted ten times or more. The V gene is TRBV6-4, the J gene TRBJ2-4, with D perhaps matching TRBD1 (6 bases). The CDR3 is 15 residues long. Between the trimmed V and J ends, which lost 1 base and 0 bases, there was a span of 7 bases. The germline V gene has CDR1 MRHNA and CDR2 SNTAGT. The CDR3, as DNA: TGTGCCAGCAGTGACTGGGGGCTAGCCAAAAACATTCAGTACTTC. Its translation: CASSDWGLAKNIQYF.

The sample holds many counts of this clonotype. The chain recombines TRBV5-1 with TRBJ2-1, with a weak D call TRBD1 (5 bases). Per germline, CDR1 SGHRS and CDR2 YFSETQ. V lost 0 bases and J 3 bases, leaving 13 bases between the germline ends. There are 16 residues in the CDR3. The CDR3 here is CASSLDGALIYNEQFF. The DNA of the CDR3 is TGCGCCAGCAGCTTGGATGGGGCTCTGATCTACAATGAGCAGTTCTTC.

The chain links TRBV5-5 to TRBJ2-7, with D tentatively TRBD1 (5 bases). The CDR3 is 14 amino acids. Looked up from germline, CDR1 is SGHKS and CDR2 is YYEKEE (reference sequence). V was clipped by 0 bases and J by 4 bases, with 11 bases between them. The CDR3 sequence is CASSLGGRNYEQYF. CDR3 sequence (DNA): TGTGCCAGCAGCTTGGGGGGCAGGAATTACGAGCAGTACTTC.

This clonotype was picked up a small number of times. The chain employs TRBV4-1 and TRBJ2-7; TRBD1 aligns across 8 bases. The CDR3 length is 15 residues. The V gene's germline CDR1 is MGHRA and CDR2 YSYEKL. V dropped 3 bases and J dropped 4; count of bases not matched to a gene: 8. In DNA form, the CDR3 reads TGCGCCAGCAGCCAGTCCGGGACAGGCTCTTACGAGCAGTACTTC. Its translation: CASSQSGTGSYEQYF.

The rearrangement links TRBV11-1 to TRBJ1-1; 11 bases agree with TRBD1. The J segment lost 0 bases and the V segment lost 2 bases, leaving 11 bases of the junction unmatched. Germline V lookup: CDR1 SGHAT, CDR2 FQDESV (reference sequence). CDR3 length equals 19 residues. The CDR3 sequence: CASSLQDWTGGRMNTEAFF. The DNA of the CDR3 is TGTGCCAGCAGCTTACAGGATTGGACAGGGGGCAGGATGAACACTGAAGCTTTCTTT.

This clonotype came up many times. The CDR3 here is CSVVQNTEAFF. CDR3 in DNA: TGCAGCGTTGTACAGAACACTGAAGCTTTCTTT. J is TRBJ1-1 and V is TRBV29-1; D gene ambiguous. The CDR3 runs 11 residues. Germline assignment: CDR1 SQVTM and CDR2 ANQGSEA. V shed 4 bases and J shed 1 base, with 4 bases lying between them.

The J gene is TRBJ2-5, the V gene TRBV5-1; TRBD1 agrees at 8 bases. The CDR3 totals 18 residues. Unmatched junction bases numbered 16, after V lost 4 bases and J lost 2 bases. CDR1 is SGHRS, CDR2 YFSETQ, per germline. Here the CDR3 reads CASSPTDRGRVWQETQYF. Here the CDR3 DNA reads TGCGCCAGCAGCCCGACCGACAGGGGACGAGTTTGGCAAGAGACCCAGTACTTC.

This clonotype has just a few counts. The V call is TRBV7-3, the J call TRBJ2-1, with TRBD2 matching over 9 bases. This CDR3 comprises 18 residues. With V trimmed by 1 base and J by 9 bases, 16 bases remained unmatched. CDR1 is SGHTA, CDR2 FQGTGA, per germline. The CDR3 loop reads CASSLKFDPSGIRGEQFF. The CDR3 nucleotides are TGTGCCAGCAGCTTAAAGTTCGATCCTAGCGGGATTCGTGGTGAGCAGTTCTTC. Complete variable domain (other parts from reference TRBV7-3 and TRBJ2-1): GAGVSQTPSNKVTEKGKYVELRCDPISGHTALYWYRQSLGQGPEFLIYFQGTGAADDSGLPNDRFFAVRPEGSVSTLKIQRTERGDSAVYLCASSLKFDPSGIRGEQFFGPGTRLTVL.

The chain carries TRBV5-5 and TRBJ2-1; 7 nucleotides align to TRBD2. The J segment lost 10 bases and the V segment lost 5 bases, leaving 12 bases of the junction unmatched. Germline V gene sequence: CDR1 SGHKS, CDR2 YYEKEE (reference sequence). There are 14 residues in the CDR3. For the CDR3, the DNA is TGTGCCAGCAGTGTGCCTAGCGGAGGTGGCGAGCAGTTCTTC. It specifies CASSVPSGGGEQFF.